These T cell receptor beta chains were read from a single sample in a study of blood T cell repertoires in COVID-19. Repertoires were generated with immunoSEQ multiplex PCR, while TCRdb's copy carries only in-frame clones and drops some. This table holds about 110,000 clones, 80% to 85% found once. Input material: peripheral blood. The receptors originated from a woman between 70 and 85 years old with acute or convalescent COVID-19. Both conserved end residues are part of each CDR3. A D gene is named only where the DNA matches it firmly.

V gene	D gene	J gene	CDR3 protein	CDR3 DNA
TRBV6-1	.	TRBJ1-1	CASSVRDGGKRTEAFF	TGTGCCAGCAGTGTACGGGACGGGGGGAAACGGACTGAAGCTTTCTTT
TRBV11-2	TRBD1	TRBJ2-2	CASSLTRTGGRTGELFF	TGTGCCAGCAGCTTAACTCGGACAGGGGGACGGACCGGGGAGCTGTTTTTT
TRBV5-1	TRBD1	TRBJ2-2	CASSTQGAVNTGELFF	TGCGCCAGCAGCACACAGGGGGCCGTGAACACCGGGGAGCTGTTTTTT
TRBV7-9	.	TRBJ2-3	CASSLDFYTQYF	TGTGCCAGCAGCCTGGACTTTTATACGCAGTATTTT
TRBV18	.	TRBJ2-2	CASSQFSGNTGELFF	TGTGCCAGCTCCCAGTTTTCAGGGAACACCGGGGAGCTGTTTTTT
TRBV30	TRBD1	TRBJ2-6	CAWVRDRVRSGANVLTF	TGTGCCTGGGTCCGGGACAGGGTTAGGTCTGGGGCCAACGTCCTGACTTTC
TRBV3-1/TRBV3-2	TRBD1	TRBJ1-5	CASSVAGTGDNQPQHF	TGTGCCAGCAGCGTAGCGGGGACAGGGGATAATCAGCCCCAGCATTTT
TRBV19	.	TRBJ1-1	CASSILRSLVNTEAFF	TGTGCCAGTAGTATACTCCGTTCCCTTGTGAACACTGAAGCTTTCTTT
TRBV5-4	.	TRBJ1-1	CASSSRTSVLLPNTEAFF	TGTGCCAGCAGCTCCCGGACAAGCGTTTTATTGCCGAACACTGAAGCTTTCTTT
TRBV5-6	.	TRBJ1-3	CASSLKFRQVSGNTIYF	TGTGCCAGCAGCTTGAAATTCAGACAGGTCTCTGGAAACACCATATATTTT